The rows below give T cell receptor beta chains drawn from one sample of a study of CD8 T cells in ankylosing spondylitis. TCRdb passed the 5' RACE reads through MiXCR, listing each CDR3 protein once. In the table there are under 250,000 distinct CDR3 sequences, about 10% of which are singletons. Material for sequencing was blood, either unsorted or a sorted T cell fraction (not recorded which). Receptors originate from a male donor with ankylosing spondylitis or in good health (not recorded which). CDR3s include the opening cysteine and the closing phenylalanine or tryptophan. Each record gives: D gene, V gene, CDR3 length, clone size, J gene, CDR3 DNA, CDR3 protein. The D gene is left open where the match is weak. Clone size appears in some rows only: once, few, many, or a class for an expanded clone.

>NA|TRBV11-2|16|NA|TRBJ1-2
TGTGCCAGCAGCCCCGACGGGAGACAATTTTTCTATGGCTACACCTTC
CASSPDGRQFFYGYTF
>NA|TRBV7-8|14|many|TRBJ2-7
TGTGCCAGCAGCTTCGCCGGAGGGGGGAACGAGCAGTACTTC
CASSFAGGGNEQYF
>NA|TRBV6-1|14|few|TRBJ1-1
TGTGCCAGCAGTGATGGGGAAACGAACACTGAAGCTTTCTTT
CASSDGETNTEAFF
>NA|TRBV19|11|few|TRBJ2-1
TGTGCCATCGCGACAGGTGATGAGCAGTTCTTC
CAIATGDEQFF
>NA|TRBV5-1|15|many|TRBJ2-1
TGCGCCAGCAGCTTAACATTGAGCTCCTACAATGAGCAGTTCTTC
CASSLTLSSYNEQFF
>TRBD1|TRBV7-8|15|many|TRBJ1-2
TGTGCCAGCAGCTTAGAAGACAGGGGCTACTATGGCTACACCTTC
CASSLEDRGYYGYTF
>TRBD2|TRBV7-2|16|many|TRBJ2-5
TGTGCCAGCAGCTTAGTGCTCCCTAGCGGGACGGAGACCCAGTACTTC
CASSLVLPSGTETQYF
>TRBD2|TRBV5-1|15|few|TRBJ2-1
TGCGCCAGCAGCTTCGGTGCGGGGGGGCTCCGTGAGCAGTTCTTC
CASSFGAGGLREQFF
>NA|TRBV7-9|14|NA|TRBJ2-7
TGTGCCAGCAGCTTAGCGCCCCTGTTCGACGAGCAGTACTTC
CASSLAPLFDEQYF
>TRBD1|TRBV6-5|15|few|TRBJ2-2
TGTGCCAGCAGTTCCGGGACAGGGTTGGGCGGGGAGCTGTTTTTT
CASSSGTGLGGELFF
>TRBD2|TRBV5-1|18|many|TRBJ2-2
TGCGCCAGCAGCCAGGGACTAGCGGGAGGACTCAACACCGGGGAGCTGTTTTTT
CASSQGLAGGLNTGELFF
>NA|TRBV24-1|16|many|TRBJ2-1
TGTGCCACCAGTGATTTAGCCGCCGGGATATACAATGAGCAGTTCTTC
CATSDLAAGIYNEQFF
>NA|TRBV7-2|15|NA|TRBJ1-2
TGTGCCAGCAGCTTAATCACAGGGATTGACTATGGCTACACCTTC
CASSLITGIDYGYTF
>NA|TRBV28|14|many|TRBJ2-7
TGTGCCAGCAGTTTTTTACTAGCCTCCTACGAGCAGTACTTC
CASSFLLASYEQYF
>TRBD1|TRBV28|14|many|TRBJ2-1
TGTGCCAGCAGTCACCTAAGGGGGCGCCGTGAGCAGTTCTTC
CASSHLRGRREQFF
>NA|TRBV20-1|10|many|TRBJ2-7
TGCAGTGCTAGCCATGGCGAGCAGTACTTC
CSASHGEQYF
>NA|TRBV5-1|16|many|TRBJ1-4
TGCGCCAGCAGCTTGGACGCTCAGGACGGCAATGAAAAACTGTTTTTT
CASSLDAQDGNEKLFF
>TRBD2|TRBV20-1|19|many|TRBJ2-5
TGCAGTGCTAGAGCCCACAGGGGTCTAGCGGGGGGAAAACAAGAGACCCAGTACTTC
CSARAHRGLAGGKQETQYF
>NA|TRBV20-1|11|NA|TRBJ1-3
TGCAGTGCTCTTGAGACGAACACCATATATTTT
CSALETNTIYF
>TRBD2|TRBV29-1|16|many|TRBJ2-4
TGCAGCGTAGGAGGACTAGCGGGAAGGGGGATAAACATTCAGTACTTC
CSVGGLAGRGINIQYF
>NA|TRBV11-1|15|many|TRBJ2-1
TGTGCCAGCAGCTTAATCCATATCTCCTACAATGAGCAGTTCTTC
CASSLIHISYNEQFF